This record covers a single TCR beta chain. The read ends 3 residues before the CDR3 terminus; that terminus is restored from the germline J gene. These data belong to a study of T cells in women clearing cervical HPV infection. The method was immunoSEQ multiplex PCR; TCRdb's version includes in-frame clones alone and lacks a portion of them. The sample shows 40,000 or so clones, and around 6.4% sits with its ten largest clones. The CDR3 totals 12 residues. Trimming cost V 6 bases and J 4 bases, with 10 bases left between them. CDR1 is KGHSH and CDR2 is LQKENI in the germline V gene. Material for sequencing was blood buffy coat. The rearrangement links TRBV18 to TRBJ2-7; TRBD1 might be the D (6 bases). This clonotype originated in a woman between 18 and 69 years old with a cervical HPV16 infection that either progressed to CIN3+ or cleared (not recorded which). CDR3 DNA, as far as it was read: TGTGCCAGCTCGCATGACAGGTACGAG. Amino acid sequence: CASSHDRYE. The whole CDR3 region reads CASSHDRYEQYF.